A selection of T cell receptor beta chains follows, all from one sample in a study of regulatory T cells in long-lasting Graves disease. TCRdb reprocessed the multiplex PCR reads via MiXCR and lists one record per CDR3 protein. This table has a few hundred thousand distinct CDR3 sequences, 20% to 25% appearing once. The sample here was peripheral blood mononuclear cells (PBMCs), taken when the disease was refractory, from a patient treated with antithyroid drugs. The receptor source for this set is a female donor with Graves disease. CDR3s include the opening cysteine and the closing phenylalanine or tryptophan. D genes are given only for firm matches. Some rows mark clone size as missing; the rest say once, few, many or name a class of expanded clone.

J	D	V	size	length	DNA	CDR3
TRBJ2-2	NA	TRBV28	many	13	TGTGCCAGCAGTTTCGGTAATAACGGGGAGCTGTTTTTT	CASSFGNNGELFF
TRBJ1-5	TRBD1	TRBV6-5	many	19	TGTGCCAGCAGTTACACTCCCCCGGGACAGGTAGGGTTGGATCAGCCCCAGCATTTT	CASSYTPPGQVGLDQPQHF
TRBJ2-3	TRBD1	TRBV28	NA	23	TGTGCCAGCAGTTTTAGTCCGCACATGTTCCGGGACAGGGGTCGATCCGGCACAGATACGCAGTATTTT	CASSFSPHMFRDRGRSGTDTQYF
TRBJ1-1	NA	TRBV28	many	15	TGTGCCAGCAGTTTGAGGGGGGAGATTAACACTGAAGCTTTCTTT	CASSLRGEINTEAFF
TRBJ2-5	TRBD1	TRBV28	many	16	TGTGCCAGCAGTTTATCCGGACAGGGGTCGCGGGAGACCCAGTACTTC	CASSLSGQGSRETQYF
TRBJ1-2	NA	TRBV29-1	many	12	TGCAGCGTTGAAGCAGAAAACTATGGCTACACCTTC	CSVEAENYGYTF
TRBJ1-4	NA	TRBV6-1	many	14	TGTGCCAGCAGCGACCCATCGACTAATGAAAAACTGTTTTTT	CASSDPSTNEKLFF
TRBJ1-5	NA	TRBV29-1	NA	13	TGCAGCCCTGCGGCAGGGAAATATCAGCCCCAGCATTTT	CSPAAGKYQPQHF
TRBJ1-5	NA	TRBV6-1	many	15	TGTGCCAGCAGTCCACGTGGGCAAAACAATCAGCCCCAGCATTTT	CASSPRGQNNQPQHF
TRBJ2-7	TRBD1	TRBV20-1	NA	15	TGCAGTGCTGAAATCGCCGGCAGGGGGCTTTACGAGCAGTACTTC	CSAEIAGRGLYEQYF
TRBJ1-6	NA	TRBV5-1	many	15	TGCGCCAGCAGCTTGGAGGCGGCTCAGGCTTCACCCCTCCACTTT	CASSLEAAQASPLHF
TRBJ2-2	TRBD2	TRBV7-6	NA	15	TGTGCCAGCACCGGGGGGACTACCCATGCCGGGGAGCTGTTTTTT	CASTGGTTHAGELFF
TRBJ2-1	NA	TRBV19	NA	19	TGTGCCAGTAGTATAGACGCGGACTGGGCCCGAGGTTGGGGAAATGAGCAGTTCTTC	CASSIDADWARGWGNEQFF
TRBJ2-1	TRBD2	TRBV7-3	many	15	TGTGCCAGCAGCTTAACGTTCACTAGCGGGAGCGAGCAGTTCTTC	CASSLTFTSGSEQFF
TRBJ2-5	NA	TRBV15	few	15	TGTGCCACCAGCAGTGAGAGGAACACGCAAGAGACCCAGTACTTC	CATSSERNTQETQYF
TRBJ1-1	NA	TRBV6-1	many	13	TGTGCCAGCAGGCACAAAAGGGGCACTGAAGCTTTCTTT	CASRHKRGTEAFF
TRBJ2-7	TRBD1	TRBV2	many	15	TGTGCCAGCAGTGAGGTCACAGGGGGTAAAAACGAGCAGTACTTC	CASSEVTGGKNEQYF
TRBJ2-6	NA	TRBV11-3	NA	17	TGTGCCAGCACTAGGAGGGGGGGTTTCTCTGGGGCCAACGTCCTGACTTTC	CASTRRGGFSGANVLTF
TRBJ2-7	TRBD1	TRBV6-5	NA	15	TGTGCCAGCAGTTACTCAGGGACAGGGTCAGACGAGCAGTACTTC	CASSYSGTGSDEQYF